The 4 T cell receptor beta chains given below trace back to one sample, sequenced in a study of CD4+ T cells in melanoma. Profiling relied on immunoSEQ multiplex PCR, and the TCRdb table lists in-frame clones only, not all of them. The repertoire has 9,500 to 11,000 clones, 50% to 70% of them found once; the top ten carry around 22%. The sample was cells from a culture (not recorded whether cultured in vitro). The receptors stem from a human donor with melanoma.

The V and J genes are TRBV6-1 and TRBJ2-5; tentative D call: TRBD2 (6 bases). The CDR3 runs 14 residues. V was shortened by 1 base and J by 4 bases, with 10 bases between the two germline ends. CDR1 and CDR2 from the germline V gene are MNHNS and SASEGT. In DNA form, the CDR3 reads TGTGCCAGCAGTGAAGTCGGAGGGGTAGAGACCCAGTACTTC. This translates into CASSEVGGVETQYF.

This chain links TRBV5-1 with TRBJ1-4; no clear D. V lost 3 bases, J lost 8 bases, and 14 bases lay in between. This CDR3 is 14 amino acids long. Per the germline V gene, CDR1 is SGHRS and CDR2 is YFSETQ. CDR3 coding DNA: TGCGCCAGCAGCTCCGGTGCGCTTCCCGAAAAACTGTTTTTT. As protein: CASSSGALPEKLFF.

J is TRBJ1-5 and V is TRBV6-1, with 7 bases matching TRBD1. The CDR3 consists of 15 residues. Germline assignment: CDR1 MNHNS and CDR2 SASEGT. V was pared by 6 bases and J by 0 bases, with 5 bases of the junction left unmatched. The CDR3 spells CASRGTAYSNQPQHF. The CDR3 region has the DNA TGTGCCAGCAGGGGGACAGCCTATAGCAATCAGCCCCAGCATTTT.

CDR3 coding DNA: TGTGCCAGCACCCTCAGCCACTCTGGAAACACCATATATTTT. It is translated as CASTLSHSGNTIYF. V usage is TRBV28 and J usage is TRBJ1-3; D ambiguous. Per the germline V gene, CDR1 is MDHEN and CDR2 is SYDVKM. Trimming left V 7 bases short and J 0 bases short, with 10 bases between. CDR3 size: 14 residues.